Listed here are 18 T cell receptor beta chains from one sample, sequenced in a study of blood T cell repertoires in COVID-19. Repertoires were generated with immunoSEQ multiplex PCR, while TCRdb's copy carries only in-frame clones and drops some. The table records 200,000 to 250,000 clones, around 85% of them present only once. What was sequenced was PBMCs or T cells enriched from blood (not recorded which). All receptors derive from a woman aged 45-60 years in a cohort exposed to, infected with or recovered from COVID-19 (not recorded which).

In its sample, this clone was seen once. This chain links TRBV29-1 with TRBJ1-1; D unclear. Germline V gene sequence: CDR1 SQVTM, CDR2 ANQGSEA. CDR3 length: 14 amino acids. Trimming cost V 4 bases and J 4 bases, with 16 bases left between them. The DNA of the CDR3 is TGCAGCGTTGGTACCCTCCTTGGGCCCACTGAAGCTTTCTTT. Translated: CSVGTLLGPTEAFF.

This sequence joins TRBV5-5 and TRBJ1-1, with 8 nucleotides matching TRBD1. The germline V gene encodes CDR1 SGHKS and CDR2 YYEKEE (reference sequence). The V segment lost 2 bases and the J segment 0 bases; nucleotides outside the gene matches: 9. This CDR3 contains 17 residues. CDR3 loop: CASSLLTGGTMNTEAFF. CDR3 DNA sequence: TGTGCCAGCAGCTTACTAACAGGGGGTACAATGAACACTGAAGCTTTCTTT.

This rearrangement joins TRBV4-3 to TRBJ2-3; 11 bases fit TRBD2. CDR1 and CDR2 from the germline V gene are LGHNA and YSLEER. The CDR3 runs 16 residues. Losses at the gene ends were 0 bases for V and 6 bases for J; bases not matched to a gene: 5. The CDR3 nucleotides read TGCGCCAGCAGCCAAGAGGGTACTAGCGGGGGTGATACGCAGTATTTT. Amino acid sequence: CASSQEGTSGGDTQYF.

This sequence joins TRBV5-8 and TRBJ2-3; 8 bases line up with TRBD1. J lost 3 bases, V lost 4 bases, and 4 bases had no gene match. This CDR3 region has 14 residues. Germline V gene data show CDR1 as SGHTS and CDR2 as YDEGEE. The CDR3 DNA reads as TGTGCCAGCAGCCCATGGACAGGGACAGATACGCAGTATTTT. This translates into CASSPWTGTDTQYF.

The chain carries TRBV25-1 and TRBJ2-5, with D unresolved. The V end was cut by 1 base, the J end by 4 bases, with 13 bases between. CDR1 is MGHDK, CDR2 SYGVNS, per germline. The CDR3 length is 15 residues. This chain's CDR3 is CASSELASYGETQYF. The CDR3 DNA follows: TGTGCCAGCAGTGAATTGGCCAGTTATGGAGAGACCCAGTACTTC.

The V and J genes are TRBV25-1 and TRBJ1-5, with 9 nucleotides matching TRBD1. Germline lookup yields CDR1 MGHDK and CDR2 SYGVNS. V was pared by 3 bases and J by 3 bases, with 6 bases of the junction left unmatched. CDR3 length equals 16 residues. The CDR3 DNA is TGTGCCAGCAGTGACGTAGGGACAGGGAACAATCAGCCCCAGCATTTT. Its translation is CASSDVGTGNNQPQHF.

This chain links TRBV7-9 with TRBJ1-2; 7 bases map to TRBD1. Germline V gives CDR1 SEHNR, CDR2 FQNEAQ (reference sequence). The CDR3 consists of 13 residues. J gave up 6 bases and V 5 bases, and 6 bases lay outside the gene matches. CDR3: CASSTVGQDGYTF. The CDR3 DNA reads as TGTGCCAGCAGCACCGTAGGACAGGATGGCTACACCTTC.

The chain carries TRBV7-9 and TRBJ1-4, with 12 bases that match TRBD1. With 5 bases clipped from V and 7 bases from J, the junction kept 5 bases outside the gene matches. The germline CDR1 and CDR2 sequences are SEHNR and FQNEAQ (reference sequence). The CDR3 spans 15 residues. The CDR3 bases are TGTGCCAGCAGCCTCGGGACAGGGGGCAGTGAAAAACTGTTTTTT. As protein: CASSLGTGGSEKLFF.

Here the CDR3 reads CASSYSTGTGHYGYTF. Written as DNA, the CDR3 is TGTGCCAGCAGTTACTCAACCGGGACAGGGCACTATGGCTACACCTTC. This chain links TRBV6-6 with TRBJ1-2; 9 nucleotides line up with TRBD1. The CDR3 length is 16 residues. V shed 0 bases and J 3 bases; nucleotides not matched to a gene: 5. CDR1 and CDR2 from the germline V gene are MNHNY and SVGAGI (reference sequence).

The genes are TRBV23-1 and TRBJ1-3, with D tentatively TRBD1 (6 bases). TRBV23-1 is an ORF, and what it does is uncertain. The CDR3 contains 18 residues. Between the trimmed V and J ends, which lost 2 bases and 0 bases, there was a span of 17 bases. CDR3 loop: CASSQNLDRPHSGNTIYF. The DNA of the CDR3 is TGCGCCAGCAGTCAAAATCTTGACAGGCCTCACTCTGGAAACACCATATATTTT.

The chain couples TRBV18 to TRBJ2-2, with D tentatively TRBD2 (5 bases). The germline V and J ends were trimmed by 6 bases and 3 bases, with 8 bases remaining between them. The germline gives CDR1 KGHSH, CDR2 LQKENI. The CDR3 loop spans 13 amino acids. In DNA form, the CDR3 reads TGTGCCAGCTCCAAGGACTACACCGGGGAGCTGTTTTTT. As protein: CASSKDYTGELFF.

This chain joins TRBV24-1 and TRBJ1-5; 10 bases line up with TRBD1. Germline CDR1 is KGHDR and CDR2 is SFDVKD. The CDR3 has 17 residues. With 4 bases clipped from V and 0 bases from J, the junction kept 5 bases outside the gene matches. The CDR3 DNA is TGTGCCACCAGTGAGTCCGGGACAGGGGATAGCAATCAGCCCCAGCATTTT. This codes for CATSESGTGDSNQPQHF.

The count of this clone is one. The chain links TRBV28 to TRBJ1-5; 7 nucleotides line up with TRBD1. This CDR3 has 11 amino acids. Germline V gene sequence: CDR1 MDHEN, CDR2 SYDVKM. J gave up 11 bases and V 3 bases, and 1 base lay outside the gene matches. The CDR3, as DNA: TGTGCCAGCAGTTTCGACAGGGCCCAGCATTTT. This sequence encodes CASSFDRAQHF.

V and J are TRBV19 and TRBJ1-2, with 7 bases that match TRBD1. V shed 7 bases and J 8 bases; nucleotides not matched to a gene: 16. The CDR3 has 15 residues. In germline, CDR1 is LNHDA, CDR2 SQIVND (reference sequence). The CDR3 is CASTPVGQGVRGYTF. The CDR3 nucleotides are TGTGCCAGTACCCCCGTAGGGCAGGGGGTTCGGGGCTACACCTTC.

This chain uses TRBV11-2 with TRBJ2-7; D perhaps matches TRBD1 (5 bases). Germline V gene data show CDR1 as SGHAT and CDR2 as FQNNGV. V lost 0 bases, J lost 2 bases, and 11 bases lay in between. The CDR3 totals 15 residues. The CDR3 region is CASSLDLQATYEQYF. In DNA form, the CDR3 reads TGTGCCAGCAGCTTAGATCTACAGGCGACCTACGAGCAGTACTTC.

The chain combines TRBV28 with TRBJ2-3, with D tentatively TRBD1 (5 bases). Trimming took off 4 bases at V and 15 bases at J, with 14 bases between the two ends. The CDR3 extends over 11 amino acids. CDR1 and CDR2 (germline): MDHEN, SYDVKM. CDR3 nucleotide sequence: TGTGCCAGCAGTTCTGAGAGACAGTTCTATTTT. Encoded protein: CASSSERQFYF.

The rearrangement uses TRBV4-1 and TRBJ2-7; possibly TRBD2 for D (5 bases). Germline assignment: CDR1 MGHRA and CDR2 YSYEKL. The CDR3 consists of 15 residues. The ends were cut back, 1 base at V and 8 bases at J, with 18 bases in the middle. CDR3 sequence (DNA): TGCGCCAGCAGCCAAGCCAGTTACCGGGAAGAAAAGCAGTACTTC. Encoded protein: CASSQASYREEKQYF.

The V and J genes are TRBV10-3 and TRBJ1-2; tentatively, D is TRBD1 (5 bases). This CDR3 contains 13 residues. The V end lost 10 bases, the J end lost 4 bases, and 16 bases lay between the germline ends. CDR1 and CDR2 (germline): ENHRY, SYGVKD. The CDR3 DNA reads TGTGCCAGCTCACAGGAGAACTTCTATGGCTACACCTTC. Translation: CASSQENFYGYTF.